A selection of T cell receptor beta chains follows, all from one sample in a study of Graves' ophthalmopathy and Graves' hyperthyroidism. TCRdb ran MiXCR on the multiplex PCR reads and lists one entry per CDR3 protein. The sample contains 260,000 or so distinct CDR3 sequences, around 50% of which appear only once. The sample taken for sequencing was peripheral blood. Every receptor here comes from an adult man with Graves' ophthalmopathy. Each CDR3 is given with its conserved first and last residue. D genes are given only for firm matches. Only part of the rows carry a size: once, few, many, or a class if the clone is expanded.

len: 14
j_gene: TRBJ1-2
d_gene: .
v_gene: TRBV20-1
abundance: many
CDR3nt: TGCAGTGCTACCGGGACCTTAGCTAACTATGGCTACACCTTC
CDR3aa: CSATGTLANYGYTF

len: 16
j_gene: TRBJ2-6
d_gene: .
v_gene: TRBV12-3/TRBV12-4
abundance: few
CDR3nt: TGTGCCAGCAGTTTGGGTCGCGGGACTGGGGCCAACGTCCTGACTTTC
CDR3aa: CASSLGRGTGANVLTF

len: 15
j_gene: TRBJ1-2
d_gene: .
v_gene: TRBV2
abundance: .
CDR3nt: TGTGCCAGCAGCTCCTATCTGTCCAAGGGGAATGGCTACACCTTC
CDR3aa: CASSSYLSKGNGYTF

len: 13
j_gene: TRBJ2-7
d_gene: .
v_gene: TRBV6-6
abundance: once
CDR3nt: TGTGCCAGCAGTTACTCGATTATAAACGAGCAGTACTTC
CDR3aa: CASSYSIINEQYF

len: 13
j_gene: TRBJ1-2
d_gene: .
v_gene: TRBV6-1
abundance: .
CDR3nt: TGTGCCAGCAGCCAAGGGTCCAGGGTCGGCTACACCTTC
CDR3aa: CASSQGSRVGYTF

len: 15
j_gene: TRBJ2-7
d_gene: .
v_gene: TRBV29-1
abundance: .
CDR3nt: TGCAGCGTTGGAGGTGGAGACTTCTTATTGAGGGAGCAGTACTTC
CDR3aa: CSVGGGDFLLREQYF

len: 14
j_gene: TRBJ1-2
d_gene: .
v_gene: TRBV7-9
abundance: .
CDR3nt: TGTGCCAGCAGTTCCACTAGCGGGGGTGGGGGCTACACCTTC
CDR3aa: CASSSTSGGGGYTF

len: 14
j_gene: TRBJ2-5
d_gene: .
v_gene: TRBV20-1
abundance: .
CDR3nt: TGCAGTGCCGCCGAATGGAGGGAAGTGGAGACCCAGTACTTC
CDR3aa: CSAAEWREVETQYF

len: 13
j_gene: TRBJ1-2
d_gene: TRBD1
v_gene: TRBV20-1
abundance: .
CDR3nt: TGCAGTGCTAGAGAGGGACAGGGAGGGGGCTACACCTTC
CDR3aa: CSAREGQGGGYTF

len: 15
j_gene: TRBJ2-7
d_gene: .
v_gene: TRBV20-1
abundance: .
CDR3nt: TGCAGTGCTAGAGATCTCGGCGGTGTCGCCTACGAGCAGTACTTC
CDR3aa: CSARDLGGVAYEQYF

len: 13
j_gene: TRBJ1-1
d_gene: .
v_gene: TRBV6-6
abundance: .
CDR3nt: TGTGCCAGCAGTTATCGAGCGAACACTGAAGCTTTCTTT
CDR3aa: CASSYRANTEAFF

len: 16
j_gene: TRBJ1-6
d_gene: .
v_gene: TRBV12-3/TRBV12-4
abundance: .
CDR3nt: TGTGCCAGCAGACCCAACAGGGTGGGCGATAATTCACCCCTCCACTTT
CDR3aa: CASRPNRVGDNSPLHF

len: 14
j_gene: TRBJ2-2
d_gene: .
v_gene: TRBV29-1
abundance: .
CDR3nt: TGCAGCGTTTATGGCAACAGGAATACCGGGGAGCTGTTTTTT
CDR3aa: CSVYGNRNTGELFF

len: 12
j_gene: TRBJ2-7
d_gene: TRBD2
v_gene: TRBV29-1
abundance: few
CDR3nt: TGCAGCGGCGGCGGGAGGGCCCAGGAGCAGTACTTC
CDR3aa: CSGGGRAQEQYF

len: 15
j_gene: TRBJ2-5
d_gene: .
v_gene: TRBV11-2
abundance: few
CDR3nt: TGTGCCAGCAGCTTAGGGGGGAGACTCGGGGAGACCCAGTACTTC
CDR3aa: CASSLGGRLGETQYF

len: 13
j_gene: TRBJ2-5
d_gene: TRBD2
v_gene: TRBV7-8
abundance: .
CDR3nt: TGTGCCAGCAGCCGGACTAGTGGGGAGACCCAGTACTTC
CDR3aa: CASSRTSGETQYF

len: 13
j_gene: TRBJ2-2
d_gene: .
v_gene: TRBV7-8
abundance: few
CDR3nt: TGTGCCAGCAGTCGGTCGAACACCGGGGAGCTGTTTTTT
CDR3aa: CASSRSNTGELFF

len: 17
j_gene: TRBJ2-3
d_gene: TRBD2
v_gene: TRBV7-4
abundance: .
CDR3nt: TGTGCCAGCAGCTTAGGGACTAGCTCAGGGCCCACAGATACGCAGTATTTT
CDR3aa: CASSLGTSSGPTDTQYF

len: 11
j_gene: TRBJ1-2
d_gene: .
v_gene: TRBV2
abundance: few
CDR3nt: TGTGCCAGCAACCCGGAGGATGGCTACACCTTC
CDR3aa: CASNPEDGYTF

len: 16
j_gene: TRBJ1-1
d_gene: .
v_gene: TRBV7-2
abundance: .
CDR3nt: TGTGCCAGCAGCTTCGATTTAAGCGAGGGTGGTACTGAAGCTTTCTTT
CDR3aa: CASSFDLSEGGTEAFF

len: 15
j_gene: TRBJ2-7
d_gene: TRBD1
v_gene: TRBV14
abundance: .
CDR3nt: TGTGCCAGCAGTCAGGGACAGGGGGCACCATACGAGCAGTACTTC
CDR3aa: CASSQGQGAPYEQYF

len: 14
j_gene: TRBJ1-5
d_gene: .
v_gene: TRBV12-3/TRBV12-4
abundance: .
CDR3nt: TGTGCCAGCAGTTTACGGCAGAACAATCAGCCCCAGCATTTT
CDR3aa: CASSLRQNNQPQHF

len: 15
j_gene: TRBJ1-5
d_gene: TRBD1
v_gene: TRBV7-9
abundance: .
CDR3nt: TGTGCCAGCAGCCCCGGGACAGGGGTCAATCAGCCCCAGCATTTT
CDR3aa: CASSPGTGVNQPQHF

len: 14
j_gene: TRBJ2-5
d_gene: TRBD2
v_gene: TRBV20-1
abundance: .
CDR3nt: TGCAGTGCTAGAGGAGCGGGACTTCAAGAGACCCAGTACTTC
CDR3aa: CSARGAGLQETQYF

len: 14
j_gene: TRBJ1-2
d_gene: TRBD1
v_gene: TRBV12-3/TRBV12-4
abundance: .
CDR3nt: TGTGCCAGCAGCTCCAAGACAGGGCGTTACGGCTACACCTTC
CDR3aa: CASSSKTGRYGYTF

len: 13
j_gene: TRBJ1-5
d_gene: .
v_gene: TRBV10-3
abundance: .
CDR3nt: TGTGCCATCAGTGCCCAAAGCAATCAGCCCCAGCATTTT
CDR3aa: CAISAQSNQPQHF